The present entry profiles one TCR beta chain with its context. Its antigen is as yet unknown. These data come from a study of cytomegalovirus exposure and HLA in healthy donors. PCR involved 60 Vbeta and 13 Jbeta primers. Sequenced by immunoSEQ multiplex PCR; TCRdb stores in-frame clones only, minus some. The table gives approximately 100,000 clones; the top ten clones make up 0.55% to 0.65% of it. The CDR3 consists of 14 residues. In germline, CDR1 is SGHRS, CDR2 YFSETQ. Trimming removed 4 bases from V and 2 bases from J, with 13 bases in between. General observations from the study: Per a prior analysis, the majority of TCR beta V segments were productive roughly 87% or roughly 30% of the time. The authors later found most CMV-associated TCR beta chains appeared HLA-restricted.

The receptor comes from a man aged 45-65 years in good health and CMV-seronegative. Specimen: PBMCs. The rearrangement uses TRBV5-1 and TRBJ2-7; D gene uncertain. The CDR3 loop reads CASSPRVAAYEQYF. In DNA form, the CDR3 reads TGCGCCAGCAGCCCACGAGTGGCGGCCTACGAGCAGTACTTC.